The present TCR beta chain was sequenced within a study of T cells in localized non-small cell lung cancer (dated by TCRdb to 2020 to 2022). Broadly, across the study: Comparing tumors with uninvolved tumor-adjacent lungs, the study looked at the T cell repertoires of 236 patients with early-stage NSCLC. Of the NSCLC patients, fewer than 150 were male and approximately 99 were female, and the mean age was around 70 years. All 240 or so NSCLC patients in the cohort were treatment-naive and had localized lung tumors that were resected.

The immunoSEQ Assay was used to sequence TCR beta CDR3 regions from DNA. Per the original workflow: To compute T cell density, TCR beta template counts were normalized to usable DNA, which was estimated by amplifying housekeeping genes. Richness was estimated using the preseqR package, with extrapolation to 400,000 templates for PBMC samples and to 120,000 templates for tissue samples. Clonality was defined by subtracting Pielou's evenness from one. Tissue-enriched TCRs were identified through differential abundance testing performed on productive amino-acid clonotypes, with a minimum total count of 5 and an alpha of 0.1. Repertoire overlap between compartments was quantified with the Jaccard Index and Morisita Overlap Index. TCR beta CDR3s were clustered by GLIPH together with public tetramer-defined viral CDR3s, and at least three viral sequences plus V-gene enrichment were required for viral motifs. Held by TCRdb, this immuneACCESS table contains in-frame sequences only and omits some clones. Under half of the omission traces to an unresolved V gene where checked; the cause of the rest is unknown. Clonal size and the V and J genes are those of that table, whereas D and trimming came from the DNA. The sample includes over 70,000 clones, with 85% to 90% observed a single time. The top ten clones comprise around a fifth of the sample.

A distance of 11 bases separates the germline ends of V and J, which lose 5 bases and 5 bases respectively. From the cysteine through the phenylalanine, the CDR3 covers 14 amino acids. Just the 42-base CDR3 DNA is kept, in frame starting at base 1. The germline V gene provides CDR1 SGHRS and CDR2 YFSETQ. Broad study findings and their caveats: Uninvolved tumor-adjacent lung showed the highest T cell clonality, higher than tumor, which suggests more focused antigenic responses in the uninvolved tumor-adjacent lung. Since the design was exploratory, TCR variables were selected using unadjusted p-values with no false-discovery rate correction. Longer overall survival was associated with higher T cell density in blood, whereas shorter survival was associated with higher clonality in adjacent lung. Because multi-region tumor sequencing was not performed, intratumor heterogeneity could not be ruled out. A median of about 53 of the top 100 tumor clones were detected in paired uninvolved adjacent lung, and around 27 of these tumor clones were also found among the top 100 clones of the paired uninvolved adjacent lung.

Comment on this clone: Its antigen remains undetermined. It has no much larger one-base neighbor in the sample; base qualities were not kept.

At diagnosis, tumor, uninvolved tumor-adjacent lung and peripheral blood were collected and then preserved as a mix of FFPE and fresh-frozen material. For TCR repertoire profiling, blood samples were analyzed in the form of peripheral blood mononuclear cells. This receptor chain uses TRBV5-1 and TRBJ1-6; the D gene is perhaps TRBD1, from 5 matching bases. Here the sequenced sample was peripheral blood, taken before any cancer treatment. The origin of this receptor is a male donor at least 60 years old with stage III squamous cell lung carcinoma. CDR3 sequence: CASRPGRNNSPLHF. The sequenced DNA: TGCGCCAGCAGGCCGGGACGGAATAATTCACCCCTCCACTTT.